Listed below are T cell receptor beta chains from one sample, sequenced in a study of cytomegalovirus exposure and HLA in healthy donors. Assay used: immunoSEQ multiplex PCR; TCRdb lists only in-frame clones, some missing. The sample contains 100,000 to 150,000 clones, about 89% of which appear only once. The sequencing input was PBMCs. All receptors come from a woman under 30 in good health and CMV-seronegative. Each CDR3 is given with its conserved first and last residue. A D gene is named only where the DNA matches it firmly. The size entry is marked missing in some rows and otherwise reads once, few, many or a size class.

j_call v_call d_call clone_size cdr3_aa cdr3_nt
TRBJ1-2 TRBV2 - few CASTGTLASYTF TGTGCCAGCACCGGGACTCTAGCCAGCTACACCTTC
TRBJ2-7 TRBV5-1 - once CASSFRISSSYEQYF TGCGCCAGCAGCTTCCGCATTTCGAGCTCCTACGAGCAGTACTTC
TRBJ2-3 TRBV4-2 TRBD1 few CASSQDRTGADTQYF TGTGCCAGCAGCCAAGATAGGACAGGGGCAGATACGCAGTATTTT
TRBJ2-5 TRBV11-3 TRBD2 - CASSGSGRETQYF TGTGCCAGCAGCGGTAGCGGGAGGGAGACCCAGTACTTC
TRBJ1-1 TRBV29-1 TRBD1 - CSVGPGQAKNTEAFF TGCAGCGTCGGCCCGGGACAGGCTAAGAACACTGAAGCTTTCTTT
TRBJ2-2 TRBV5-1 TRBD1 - CASSWGQTNTGELFF TGCGCCAGCAGCTGGGGACAGACGAACACCGGGGAGCTGTTTTTT
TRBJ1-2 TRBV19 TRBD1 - CASIRGRGYGYTF TGTGCCAGTATTAGGGGGCGCGGCTATGGCTACACCTTC
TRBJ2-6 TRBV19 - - CASSIDAGISGANVLTF TGTGCCAGTAGTATAGACGCCGGTATCTCTGGGGCCAACGTCCTGACTTTC
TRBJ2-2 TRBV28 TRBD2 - CASSFWASGNTGELFF TGTGCCAGCAGTTTCTGGGCTAGCGGGAACACCGGGGAGCTGTTTTTT
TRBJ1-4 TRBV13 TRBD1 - CASSLQGDATNEKLFF TGTGCCAGCAGCTTACAGGGGGACGCAACTAATGAAAAACTGTTTTTT
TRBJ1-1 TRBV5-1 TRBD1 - CASSKGTGNTEAFF TGCGCCAGCAGCAAGGGGACAGGGAACACTGAAGCTTTCTTT
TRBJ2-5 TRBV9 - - CASSGARGQETQYF TGTGCCAGCAGCGGGGCCAGGGGCCAAGAGACCCAGTACTTC
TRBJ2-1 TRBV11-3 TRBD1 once CASSLDLTGQADEQFF TGTGCCAGCAGCTTAGATCTAACCGGACAGGCAGATGAGCAGTTCTTC
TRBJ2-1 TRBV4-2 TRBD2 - CASSQAEREMENEQFF TGTGCCAGCAGCCAAGCTGAGCGGGAGATGGAGAATGAGCAGTTCTTC
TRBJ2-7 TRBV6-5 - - CASSIAGYEQYF TGTGCCAGCAGTATCGCGGGCTACGAGCAGTACTTC
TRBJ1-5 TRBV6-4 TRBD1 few CASSVSTGGQPQHF TGTGCCAGCAGTGTCTCGACAGGGGGCCAGCCCCAGCATTTT
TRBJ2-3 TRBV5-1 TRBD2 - CASSTGTSGSVDTQYF TGCGCCAGCAGCACAGGGACTAGCGGGAGTGTTGATACGCAGTATTTT
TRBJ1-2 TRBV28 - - CASSPVSGNPSKDGYTF TGTGCCAGCAGCCCGGTTTCCGGGAACCCATCGAAGGATGGCTACACCTTC
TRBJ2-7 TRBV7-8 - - CASSSLQYF TGTGCCAGCAGCTCCTTGCAGTACTTC
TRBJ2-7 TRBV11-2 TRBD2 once CASSLASVGLAGLYEQYF TGTGCCAGCAGCTTAGCCTCCGTTGGACTAGCGGGGCTCTACGAGCAGTACTTC
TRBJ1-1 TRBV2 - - CAVSAGRDTEAFF TGTGCAGTCTCAGCGGGACGAGACACTGAAGCTTTCTTT
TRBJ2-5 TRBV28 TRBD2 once CASSIGTSGRQETQYF TGTGCCAGCAGTATAGGGACTAGCGGGAGACAAGAGACCCAGTACTTC
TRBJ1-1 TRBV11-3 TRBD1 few CASSYRPGQGITEAFF TGTGCCAGCAGTTATCGTCCGGGACAGGGGATTACTGAAGCTTTCTTT
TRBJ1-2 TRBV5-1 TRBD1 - CASSVTGGGYTF TGCGCCAGCAGCGTTACAGGGGGAGGCTACACCTTC
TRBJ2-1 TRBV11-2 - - CASSFQGGAYEQFF TGTGCCAGCAGCTTCCAAGGGGGGGCGTATGAGCAGTTCTTC
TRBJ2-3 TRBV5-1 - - CASSGASESTDTQYF TGCGCCAGCAGCGGGGCTAGCGAAAGCACAGATACGCAGTATTTT
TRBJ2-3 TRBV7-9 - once CASSLVGREDTQYF TGTGCCAGCAGCTTAGTTGGCAGGGAAGATACGCAGTATTTT
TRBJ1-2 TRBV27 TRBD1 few CASSFHTGQDGYTF TGTGCCAGCAGTTTCCACACGGGACAGGATGGCTACACCTTC
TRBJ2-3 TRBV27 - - CASRKTRDGRSTDTQYF TGTGCCAGCAGAAAGACCCGGGATGGCAGAAGCACAGATACGCAGTATTTT
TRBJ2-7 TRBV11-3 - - CASTPEGTSYEQYF TGTGCCAGCACCCCAGAGGGCACGTCCTACGAGCAGTACTTC
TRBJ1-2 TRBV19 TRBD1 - CASRPRQGVDYGYTF TGTGCCAGTAGACCGAGACAGGGAGTGGACTATGGCTACACCTTC
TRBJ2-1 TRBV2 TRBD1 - CASTRDRGFGEQFF TGTGCCAGCACCCGGGACAGGGGTTTTGGTGAGCAGTTCTTC
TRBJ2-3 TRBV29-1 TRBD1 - CSVGGQGAADTQYF TGCAGCGTTGGTGGACAGGGGGCAGCAGATACGCAGTATTTT
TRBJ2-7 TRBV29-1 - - CSVASVSYEQYF TGCAGCGTTGCGTCAGTCTCCTACGAGCAGTACTTC
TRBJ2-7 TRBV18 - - CASSPPVSYEQYF TGTGCCAGCTCACCACCCGTCTCCTACGAGCAGTACTTC
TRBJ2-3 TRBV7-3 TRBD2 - CASSSSAGPGADTQYF TGTGCCAGCAGCTCGTCAGCGGGACCTGGGGCCGATACGCAGTATTTT
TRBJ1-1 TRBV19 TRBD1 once CASSIKAGGGEAFF TGTGCCAGTAGTATCAAGGCAGGGGGCGGTGAAGCTTTCTTT
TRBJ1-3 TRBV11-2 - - CASSLDLGDSGSGNTIYF TGTGCCAGCAGCTTAGATCTAGGTGACAGTGGATCTGGAAACACCATATATTTT
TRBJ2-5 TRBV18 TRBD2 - CASSPLRLAGDPLRETQYF TGTGCCAGCTCACCACTAAGACTAGCGGGCGACCCCCTCCGGGAGACCCAGTACTTC
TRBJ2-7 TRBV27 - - CACVLYEQYF TGTGCCTGCGTTCTCTACGAGCAGTACTTC
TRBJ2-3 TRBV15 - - CATSRDKGVDTQYF TGTGCCACCAGCAGAGATAAGGGGGTTGATACGCAGTATTTT
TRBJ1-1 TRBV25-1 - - CASSPDSLDTEAFF TGTGCCAGCAGCCCAGACAGTTTGGACACTGAAGCTTTCTTT
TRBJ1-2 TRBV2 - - CASSQDSTYGYTF TGTGCCAGCAGTCAGGACAGTACCTATGGCTACACCTTC
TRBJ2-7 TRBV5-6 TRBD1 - CASSRALTGILSYEQYF TGTGCCAGCAGCCGTGCACTGACAGGGATTCTCTCCTACGAGCAGTACTTC
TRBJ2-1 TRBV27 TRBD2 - CASSLRLAANNEQFF TGTGCCAGCAGTCTCCGACTAGCGGCAAACAATGAGCAGTTCTTC
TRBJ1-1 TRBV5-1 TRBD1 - CASSPGQGRTEAFF TGCGCCAGCAGCCCGGGACAGGGGAGGACTGAAGCTTTCTTT
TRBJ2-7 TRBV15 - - CATSRDRRYTYEQYF TGTGCCACCAGCAGAGATAGGAGGTATACCTACGAGCAGTACTTC
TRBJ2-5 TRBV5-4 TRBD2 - CASRSAGIQETQYF TGTGCCAGCAGGTCAGCGGGGATACAAGAGACCCAGTACTTC
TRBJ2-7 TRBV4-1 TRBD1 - CASSQDPGGGYEQYF TGCGCCAGCAGCCAAGATCCAGGGGGCGGTTACGAGCAGTACTTC
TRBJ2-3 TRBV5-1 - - CASSLGGRGTDTQYF TGCGCCAGCAGCTTGGGGGGGCGCGGCACAGATACGCAGTATTTT
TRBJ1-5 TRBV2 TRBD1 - CASSQTDRGIINQPQHF TGTGCCAGCAGTCAAACCGACAGGGGCATCATCAATCAGCCCCAGCATTTT
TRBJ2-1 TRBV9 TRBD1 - CASSPGTGNNEQFF TGTGCCAGCAGCCCGGGGACAGGTAACAATGAGCAATTCTTC
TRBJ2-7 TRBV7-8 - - CASSVGQPYEQYF TGTGCCAGCAGCGTTGGACAGCCATACGAGCAGTACTTC